In its sample, the clone carrying this T cell receptor beta chain was seen a few times. No antigen is known for it. Using quantitative 5'-RACE with molecular barcodes, the authors made TCR beta libraries. TCRdb reanalysed the 5' RACE reads using MiXCR and keeps one entry per CDR3 protein. This table holds 200,000 to 250,000 distinct CDR3 sequences, 18% found once. After removal of 7 bases from V and 7 bases from J, the junction contained 10 bases not matched to a gene. The germline V gene has CDR1 SEHNR and CDR2 FQNEAQ (reference sequence). This CDR3 is 13 amino acids long. The sample is drawn from a study of CD8 T cells in ankylosing spondylitis. Study-wide findings and caveats: Ankylosing spondylitis blood appeared to be characterized by a TCR beta motif of fewer than ten highly homologous variants.

The receptor's source is a male donor with ankylosing spondylitis. Sequenced input: blood, either unsorted or a sorted T cell fraction (not recorded which). The chain is built from TRBV7-9 and TRBJ2-7; TRBD2 aligns across 7 bases. The CDR3 loop reads CASTIYAREEQYF. CDR3 bases: TGTGCCAGCACTATATATGCGCGGGAGGAGCAGTACTTC.